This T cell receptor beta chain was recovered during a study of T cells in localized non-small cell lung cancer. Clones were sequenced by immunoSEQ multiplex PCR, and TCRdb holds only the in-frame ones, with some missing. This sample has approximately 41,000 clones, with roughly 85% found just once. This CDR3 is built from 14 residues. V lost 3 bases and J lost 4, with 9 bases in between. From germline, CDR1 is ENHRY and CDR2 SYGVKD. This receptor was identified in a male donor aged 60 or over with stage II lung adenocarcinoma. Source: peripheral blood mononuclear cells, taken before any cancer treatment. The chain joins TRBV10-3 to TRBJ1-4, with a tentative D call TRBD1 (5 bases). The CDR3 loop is CAISDQGDNEKLFF. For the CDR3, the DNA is TGTGCCATCAGTGATCAAGGGGATAATGAAAAACTGTTTTTT.